Below are 2 T cell receptor beta chains sequenced from a single sample in a study of blood T cell repertoires in COVID-19. Produced via immunoSEQ multiplex PCR; TCRdb's table is partial and in-frame only. The sample holds some 210,000 clones, approximately 80% seen once. The source material was PBMCs or T cells enriched from blood (not recorded which). The source is a man younger than 40 with acute COVID-19.

The chain employs TRBV5-5 and TRBJ2-2; 10 nucleotides agree with TRBD2. V gave up 1 base and J gave up 4 bases; unmatched junction bases: 4. The CDR3 is 16 residues long. Germline V gene lookup returns CDR1 SGHKS and CDR2 YYEKEE (reference sequence). In DNA form, the CDR3 reads TGTGCCAGCAGCTTGCGGTCTAGCGGGGGCACCGGGGAGCTGTTTTTT. Protein: CASSLRSSGGTGELFF.

V usage is TRBV7-2 and J usage is TRBJ1-2; 7 bases are shared with TRBD1. Germline V gives CDR1 SGHTA, CDR2 FQGNSA. The V segment lost 2 bases and the J segment 6 bases; nucleotides outside the gene matches: 9. The CDR3 totals 15 residues. This chain's CDR3 is CASSLFGQEIDGYTF. The CDR3 nucleotides read TGTGCCAGCAGCTTATTCGGACAGGAGATCGATGGCTACACCTTC.